The entry below gives a single T cell receptor beta chain sequence along with its context. Data came from immunoSEQ multiplex PCR; TCRdb stores just in-frame clones and leaves some out. The sample includes 150,000 to 200,000 clones, 91% of them seen just once. The sample belongs to a study of control samples from healthy donors and cancer patients. J gave up 6 bases and V 8 bases, and 3 bases lay outside the gene matches. Germline V lookup: CDR1 MGHDK, CDR2 SYGVNS. The CDR3 is made up of 13 amino acids. This chain uses TRBV25-1 with TRBJ2-2, with 10 bases identical to TRBD1. The source material was blood. This clonotype originated in a woman aged 30 to 39 in good health. CDR3 coding DNA: TGTGCCAGCTCAGGACAGGGGGCCGGGGAGCTGTTTTTT. Encoded protein: CASSGQGAGELFF.